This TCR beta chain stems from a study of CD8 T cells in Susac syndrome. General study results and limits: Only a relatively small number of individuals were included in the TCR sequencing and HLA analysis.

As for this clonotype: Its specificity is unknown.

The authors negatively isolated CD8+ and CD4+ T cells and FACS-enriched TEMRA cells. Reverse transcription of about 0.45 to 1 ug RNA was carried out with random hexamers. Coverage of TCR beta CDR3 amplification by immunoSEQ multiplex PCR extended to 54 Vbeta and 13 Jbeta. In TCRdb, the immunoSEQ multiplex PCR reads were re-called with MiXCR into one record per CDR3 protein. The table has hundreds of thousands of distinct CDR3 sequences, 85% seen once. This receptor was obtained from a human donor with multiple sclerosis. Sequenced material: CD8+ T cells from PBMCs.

The DNA of the CDR3 is TGTGCCAGTAGTTGGGCTAGCGGGAGCCGGGCTGAGCAGTTCTTC. Translation: CASSWASGSRAEQFF. The chain carries TRBV19 and TRBJ2-1, with TRBD2 matching 10 bases. The ends lost 5 bases at V and 9 bases at J; junction bases unmatched: 10. The CDR3 sequence is 15 residues long. The germline gives CDR1 LNHDA, CDR2 SQIVND (reference sequence).